The source of this T cell receptor beta chain is a study of OX40 agonist ivuxolimab in advanced cancers. Background on the study: An anti-OX40 (CD134) antibody with agonistic activity, ivuxolimab, was administered to patients.

Trimming removed 0 bases at V and 4 bases at J, with 11 bases between. The CDR3 totals 15 residues. CDR1 is SGHTA, CDR2 FQGNSA, per germline. Findings and caveats of the study: Nonresponders included some who also had low normalized T-cell clonal expansion. No determination was made of the antigen specificity of the expanded peripheral T cells. CD4+ and CD8+ blood T cells expanded clonally by week 6 at 0.1 to 3.0 mg/kg.

Worth noting for this clone: Its antigen remains unknown.

Sequencing was performed with immunoSEQ multiplex PCR; in TCRdb, only in-frame clones are kept and a portion is missing. The sample comprises roughly 60,000 clones, approximately 86% of which are singletons, and approximately 0.99% rests with the top ten. The V and J genes are TRBV7-2 and TRBJ2-3, with no clear D. The clonotype originates from an adult with an advanced solid tumor such as melanoma, head and neck, liver or kidney cancer. The material sequenced was CD4+ or CD8+ T cells sorted from blood, taken in a trial of the OX40 agonist ivuxolimab. The CDR3 loop reads CASSLAASEADTQYF. The CDR3, as DNA: TGTGCCAGCAGCTTAGCAGCCTCCGAGGCAGATACGCAGTATTTT.